This entry describes one T cell receptor beta chain. Its antigen is not identified. The data belong to a study of T cell clones after liver transplantation. Study in general: TCRbeta sequencing after a pre-transplant mixed lymphocyte reaction identified graft-donor-reactive clones, later tracked in post-transplant blood. Subjects received no induction therapy and standard immunosuppression until randomization at 12-24 months post-transplant. Tolerant meant at least one year fully off immunosuppression without liver enzymes above twice normal. Study outcomes and limitations: Migration into the graft, not deletion, may explain lost graft donor-reactive T cells.

The method was immunoSEQ multiplex PCR; TCRdb's version includes in-frame clones alone and lacks a portion of them. The data hold roughly 100,000 clones, with around four fifths observed a single time. The CDR3 totals 17 residues. Germline lookup yields CDR1 MNHEY and CDR2 SMNVEV (reference sequence). J gave up 8 bases and V 7 bases, and 17 bases lay outside the gene matches. The source of this sequence is a human donor who received a liver transplant. The rearrangement links TRBV27 to TRBJ2-1; 10 bases align to TRBD2. Sequenced material: CD4+ T cells from blood, taken before liver transplant. The CDR3 DNA sequence: TGTGCCAGCACTCGCTTCCAACCGGGACTAGCGTCGGATGAGCAGTTCTTC. This sequence encodes CASTRFQPGLASDEQFF.